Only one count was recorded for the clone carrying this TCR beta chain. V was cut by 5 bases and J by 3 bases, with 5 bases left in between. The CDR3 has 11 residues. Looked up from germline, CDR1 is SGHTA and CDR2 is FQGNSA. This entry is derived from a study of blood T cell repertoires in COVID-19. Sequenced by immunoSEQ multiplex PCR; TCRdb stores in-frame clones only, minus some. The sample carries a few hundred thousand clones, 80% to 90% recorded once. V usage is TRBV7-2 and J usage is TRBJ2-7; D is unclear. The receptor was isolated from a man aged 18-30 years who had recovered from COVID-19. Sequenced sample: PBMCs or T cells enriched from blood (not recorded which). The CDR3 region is CASSVYYEQYF. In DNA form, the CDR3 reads TGTGCCAGCAGCGTATACTACGAGCAGTACTTC. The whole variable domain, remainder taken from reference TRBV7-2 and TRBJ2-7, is GAGVSQSPSNKVTEKGKDVELRCDPISGHTALYWYRQSLGQGLEFLIYFQGNSAPDKSGLPSDRFSAERTGGSVSTLTIQRTQQEDSAVYLCASSVYYEQYFGPGTRLTVT.